This T cell receptor (beta chain) comes out of a study of T cells expressing NK-cell markers. As for the study in general: Among the eight sequenced donors, seven tested HCMV-seropositive and one tested seronegative. Whole-study findings and limits: The CD3+CD56-NKG2C+ fraction was also led by these clonotypes in several donors.

On this clonotype itself: The antigen is unknown.

With the 5' RACE reads reprocessed, TCRdb shows one record per CDR3 protein and no DNA. The sample data list roughly 430,000 distinct CDR3 sequences. From germline, CDR1 is LGHDT and CDR2 YNNKEL (reference sequence). The CDR3 spans 15 residues. The source material was blood T cells: a sorted CD56 or NKG2C T cell subset, CD4+ or CD8+ T cells, or bulk PBMC T cells (not recorded which). The chain carries TRBV3-1 and TRBJ1-2; no DNA is available, so the TRBD1 call from TCRdb remains unchecked. The TCR originated in a woman between 18 and 69 years old in good health. CDR3 in amino acids: CASSQIFRDIYGYTF.